The 12 T cell receptor beta chains reported below all come from one sample, sequenced in a study of blood T cell repertoires in COVID-19. Some clones are missing from TCRdb's copy, which holds only in-frame ones; the method was immunoSEQ multiplex PCR. The sample holds about 190,000 clones, 85% to 90% seen once. What was sequenced was peripheral blood. The receptor source for this set is a man in his forties or fifties with acute or convalescent COVID-19.

The chain joins TRBV20-1 to TRBJ2-3, with D maybe TRBD2 (6 bases). This CDR3 is built from 14 residues. CDR1 is DFQATT and CDR2 is SNEGSKA in the germline V gene (reference sequence). Trimming took off 3 bases at V and 1 base at J, with 11 bases between the two ends. CDR3 loop: CSASLGGGTDTQYF. The CDR3 region has the DNA TGCAGTGCTAGTTTGGGGGGTGGCACAGATACGCAGTATTTT.

The rearrangement links TRBV7-3 to TRBJ2-1; no reliable D call. The V gene's germline CDR1 is SGHTA and CDR2 FQGTGA. This CDR3 spans 14 amino acids. Between the trimmed V and J ends, which lost 1 base and 7 bases, there was a span of 11 bases. The CDR3 sequence: CASSLNNFPNEQFF. CDR3 DNA sequence: TGTGCCAGCAGCTTAAATAACTTCCCGAATGAGCAGTTCTTC.

The chain uses TRBV19 and TRBJ1-5; 8 bases align to TRBD1. After removal of 3 bases from V and 1 base from J, the junction contained 8 bases not matched to a gene. The CDR3 spans 17 residues. Germline assignment: CDR1 LNHDA and CDR2 SQIVND (reference sequence). The CDR3 DNA reads TGTGCCAGTAGTATTAGAGCAGGGGGCGGAAGCAATCAGCCCCAGCATTTT. Encoded protein: CASSIRAGGGSNQPQHF.

Details on this clone: In the same sample, other DNA sequences code for this CDR3. The rearrangement uses TRBV4-1 and TRBJ2-7; 15 bases are shared with TRBD2. The germline V gene has CDR1 MGHRA and CDR2 YSYEKL. The CDR3 contains 15 residues. V gave up 3 bases and J gave up 4 bases; unmatched junction bases: 1. CDR3 amino acids: CASSQGTSGRYEQYF. The CDR3 DNA follows: TGCGCCAGCAGCCAGGGGACTAGCGGGAGGTACGAGCAGTACTTC.

This sequence joins TRBV10-3 and TRBJ2-2; D unresolved. This CDR3 contains 12 residues. Trimming shortened V by 4 bases and J by 3 bases, and 3 bases separated the two germline ends. Germline V lookup: CDR1 ENHRY, CDR2 SYGVKD. CDR3 bases: TGTGCCATCAGTGGGCACACCGGGGAGCTGTTTTTT. Translation: CAISGHTGELFF.

This sequence joins TRBV7-2 and TRBJ1-5, with 7 positions matching TRBD1. The CDR3 totals 14 residues. Germline-derived CDR1 and CDR2 are SGHTA and FQGNSA. Trimming at V came to 7 bases and at J to 5 bases, leaving 8 bases not matched to a gene. The CDR3 DNA reads as TGTGCCAGCACCTATGACAGGGCTTATCAGCCCCAGCATTTT. Translated: CASTYDRAYQPQHF.

The V call is TRBV7-2, the J call TRBJ2-1; 8 nucleotides line up with TRBD2. Germline assignment: CDR1 SGHTA and CDR2 FQGNSA. CDR3 length: 15 residues. The trim removed 2 bases at V and 8 bases at J, leaving 8 bases unmatched. DNA for the CDR3: TGTGCCAGCAGCTTACGGGGGGGCGGGTTGCATGAGCAGTTCTTC. This encodes CASSLRGGGLHEQFF.

The sample holds one count of this clone. The chain couples TRBV6-1 to TRBJ2-1; 8 nucleotides agree with TRBD1. The CDR3 runs to 14 residues. Trimming at V came to 2 bases and at J to 6 bases, leaving 3 bases not matched to a gene. Germline V gene lookup returns CDR1 MNHNS and CDR2 SASEGT. CDR3 residues: CASSEKDRVNEQFF. CDR3 DNA: TGTGCCAGCAGTGAAAAGGACAGGGTCAATGAGCAGTTCTTC.

V and J are TRBV15 and TRBJ1-2; D unresolved. This CDR3 has 12 amino acids. V was cut by 3 bases and J by 5 bases, with 7 bases left in between. CDR1 and CDR2 (germline): LNHNV, YYDKDF (reference sequence). The DNA of the CDR3 is TGTGCCACCAGCAGTATAGATTATGGCTACACCTTC. Translated, it gives CATSSIDYGYTF. Combining the CDR3 with reference TRBV15 and TRBJ1-2 gives the whole variable domain DAMVIQNPRYQVTQFGKPVTLSCSQTLNHNVMYWYQQKSSQAPKLLFHYYDKDFNNEADTPDNFQSRRPNTSFCFLDIRSPGLGDTAMYLCATSSIDYGYTFGSGTRLTVV.

The chain combines TRBV28 with TRBJ1-2; 7 positions match TRBD1. The V and J ends lost 6 bases and 4 bases, in that order; junction bases with no gene match: 5. This CDR3 comprises 13 residues. Germline CDR1 is MDHEN and CDR2 is SYDVKM. CDR3 residues: CASSSDRAYGYTF. As DNA, the CDR3 is TGTGCCAGCAGCAGCGACAGGGCCTATGGCTACACCTTC.

The chain links TRBV5-4 to TRBJ2-3; TRBD2 matches 8 bases. Germline V CDR1 and CDR2: SGHNT, YYREEE (reference sequence). V lost 0 bases and J lost 4; bases outside the gene matches: 7. The CDR3 is 16 residues long. CDR3 protein: CASSLAAGGLPDTQYF. The CDR3 DNA sequence: TGTGCCAGCAGCTTGGCGGCGGGGGGCCTCCCAGATACGCAGTATTTT.

The chain carries TRBV30 and TRBJ1-5; D gene uncertain. Trimming stripped 2 bases from V and 1 base from J, with 21 bases between. The CDR3 runs 18 residues. CDR1 and CDR2 (germline): GTSNPN, SVGIG (reference sequence). CDR3 nucleotides: TGTGCCTGGAGTCCACTCCAAAAGGGAGAGGGAAGCAATCAGCCCCAGCATTTT. Translation gives CAWSPLQKGEGSNQPQHF.